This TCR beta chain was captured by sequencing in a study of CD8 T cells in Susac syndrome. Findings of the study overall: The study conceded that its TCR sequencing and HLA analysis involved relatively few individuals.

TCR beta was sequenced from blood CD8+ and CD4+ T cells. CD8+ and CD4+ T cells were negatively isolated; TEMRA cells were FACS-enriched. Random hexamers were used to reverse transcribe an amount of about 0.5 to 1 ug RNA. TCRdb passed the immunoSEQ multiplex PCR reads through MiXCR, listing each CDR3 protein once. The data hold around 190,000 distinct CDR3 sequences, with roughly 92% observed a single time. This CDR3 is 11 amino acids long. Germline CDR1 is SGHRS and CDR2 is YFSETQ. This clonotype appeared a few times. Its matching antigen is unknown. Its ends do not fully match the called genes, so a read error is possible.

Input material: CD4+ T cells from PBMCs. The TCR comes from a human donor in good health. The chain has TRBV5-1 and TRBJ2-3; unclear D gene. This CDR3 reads CASSLEDTQYF. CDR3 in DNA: TGTGCCAGCAGTTTGGAGGATACGCAGTATTTT.